This T cell receptor beta chain was recovered during a study of early stage breast cancer tumors. Study details: ER+/PR+/HER2- status applied to about 70% of the 16 invasive breast tumors.

The repertoire was sequenced with immunoSEQ multiplex PCR; TCRdb's copy has only in-frame clones and lacks some. The data hold 25,000 to 35,000 clones, with just under 75% observed a single time. Unmatched junction bases numbered 5, after V lost 2 bases and J lost 6 bases. The CDR3 length is 14 residues. CDR1 is MNHEY, CDR2 SVGAGI, per germline. This clone was observed a few times. No antigen is known for it. Findings and limits, study-wide: Tumors had about 2.4-fold higher T cell density and higher clonality than adjacent normal breast tissue.

The sample taken for sequencing was breast tumor tissue. The receptor was derived from a person aged 25 to 39 with breast cancer. J is TRBJ2-3 and V is TRBV6-5; the match to TRBD2 covers 7 bases. The chain's CDR3 is CASSYRFGGDTQYF. Written as DNA, the CDR3 is TGTGCCAGCAGTTACAGGTTCGGGGGGGATACGCAGTATTTT.